The 10 T cell receptor beta chains given below trace back to one sample, sequenced in a study of blood T cells in healthy people across ages. Then a second PCR, running roughly 7 to 11 cycles, was carried out with a sample-barcoded 5' primer and a J-beta primer mix. TCRdb reprocessed the 5' RACE reads with MiXCR, giving one entry per CDR3 protein. The data contain about 1.1 million distinct CDR3 sequences, roughly two fifths of them singletons. Sequenced input: blood. The receptors come from a man aged 18 to 30 in good health.

The V and J genes are TRBV6-2 or TRBV6-3 and TRBJ1-2; perhaps TRBD1 as D (6 bases). Germline CDR1 and CDR2: MNHEY and SVGEGT. With 2 bases removed from V and 7 bases from J, the gap between germline ends came to 14 bases. This CDR3 is 14 amino acids long. The CDR3 nucleotides are TGTGCCAGCAGTTACGCGAGCGGGGGGCCTGGCTACACCTTC. It is translated as CASSYASGGPGYTF.

This clonotype was picked up a small number of times. The genes are TRBV5-1 and TRBJ2-3; D is perhaps TRBD1 (7 bases). V lost 5 bases, J lost 5 bases, and 15 bases lay in between. CDR1 is SGHRS, CDR2 YFSETQ, per germline. This CDR3 is 14 amino acids long. The CDR3 nucleotides are TGCGCCAGCAGGACAGGGTCGGGAGAAGATACGCAGTATTTT. It specifies CASRTGSGEDTQYF.

The sample holds a few counts of this clonotype. The gene calls are TRBV2 and TRBJ2-1; D remains unclear. The CDR3 totals 12 residues. The V gene's germline CDR1 is SNHLY and CDR2 FYNNEI. The ends were cut back, 7 bases at V and 5 bases at J, with 9 bases in the middle. For the CDR3, the DNA is TGTGCCAGCACAACCTTCAACAATGAGCAGTTCTTC. It yields the protein CASTTFNNEQFF.

This chain uses TRBV11-2 with TRBJ1-4, with TRBD1 as a possible D gene (5 bases). The CDR3 has 16 residues. V shed 7 bases and J shed 5 bases, with 20 bases lying between them. The V gene's germline CDR1 is SGHAT and CDR2 FQNNGV. The CDR3 nucleotides read TGTGCCAGCAATTTTGGATCGGGTTGGGGGAATGAAAAACTGTTTTTT. Translated: CASNFGSGWGNEKLFF.

The genes are TRBV14 and TRBJ2-2, with D unclear. The CDR3 extends over 14 amino acids. Trimming left V 3 bases short and J 3 bases short, with 8 bases between. Germline lookup yields CDR1 SGHDN and CDR2 FVKESK. CDR3 loop: CASSHGSYTGELFF. CDR3 in DNA: TGTGCCAGCAGCCACGGCAGCTACACCGGGGAGCTGTTTTTT.

There are many counts of this clonotype. The rearrangement links TRBV27 to TRBJ2-7, with TRBD1 matching 8 bases. The CDR3 has 13 residues. Germline V gives CDR1 MNHEY, CDR2 SMNVEV (reference sequence). Trimming cost V 6 bases and J 1 base; bases outside gene matches: 2. The CDR3 region has the DNA TGTGCCAGCAGCGGACAGGGATCCTACGAGCAGTACTTC. This sequence encodes CASSGQGSYEQYF.

There are a few counts of this clonotype. V is TRBV2 and J is TRBJ2-5; D unresolved. The germline CDR1 and CDR2 sequences are SNHLY and FYNNEI. The CDR3 contains 11 residues. V gave up 9 bases and J gave up 2 bases, with 7 bases separating them. CDR3 coding DNA: TGTGCCAGTGACCTGCAAGAGACCCAGTACTTC. Amino acids: CASDLQETQYF.

This clonotype has just a few counts. The chain recombines TRBV11-1 with TRBJ2-1; D gene unclear. The germline V and J ends were trimmed by 0 bases and 7 bases, with 13 bases remaining between them. Per the germline V gene, CDR1 is SGHAT and CDR2 is FQDESV (reference sequence). This CDR3 has 15 amino acids. CDR3 region: CASSLALGATNEQFF. CDR3 nucleotides: TGTGCCAGCAGCTTAGCGCTTGGAGCAACTAATGAGCAGTTCTTC.

In its sample, this clonotype was seen a few times. The junction shows a germline mismatch at one end, possibly a read error. The V gene is TRBV6-2 or TRBV6-3, the J gene TRBJ1-5; D not resolved. This CDR3 spans 12 amino acids. Germline V CDR1 and CDR2: MNHEY, SVGEGT. CDR3 sequence (DNA): TGTGCCACCCGGAGGCCAAATCGGCCCCAGCATTTT. Translated, it gives CATRRPNRPQHF.

This rearrangement joins TRBV28 to TRBJ2-3; perhaps TRBD2 as D (7 bases). Trimming took 3 bases from V and 6 from J, leaving 16 bases between them. CDR1 and CDR2 from the germline V gene are MDHEN and SYDVKM. The CDR3 spans 15 residues. The CDR3 reads CASSLAGALRDTQYF. The CDR3 region has the DNA TGTGCCAGCAGTTTGGCGGGGGCCCTCAGGGATACGCAGTATTTT.